The 5 T cell receptor beta chains given below trace back to one sample, sequenced in a study of response to subunit inactivated influenza vaccine. Using its own MiXCR run on the RT-PCR reads, TCRdb lists one record per CDR3 protein. The table has about half a million distinct CDR3 sequences, approximately 11% seen once; the top ten hold over 9.5%. The sequencing here drew on PBMCs from blood, taken 40 to 50 days after vaccination. The receptors stem from a man aged 45 to 65 who received an inactivated influenza vaccine.

The V and J genes are TRBV20-1 and TRBJ2-2, with D perhaps matching TRBD1 (6 bases). The germline V gene has CDR1 DFQATT and CDR2 SNEGSKA (reference sequence). Trimming removed 3 bases at V and 0 bases at J, with 11 bases between. The CDR3 consists of 15 residues. The CDR3 nucleotides read TGCAGTGCTAGGCAAGGGGGAACGAACACCGGGGAGCTGTTTTTT. Its protein product is CSARQGGTNTGELFF.

This clonotype came up a few times. The rearrangement uses TRBV12-3 or TRBV12-4 and TRBJ2-1; a weak D match, TRBD1 (5 bases). CDR3 length: 12 residues. Trimming pared 6 bases from V and 4 bases from J, leaving 7 bases between. CDR3 DNA: TGTGCCAGCAGAGGACATTACAATGAGCAGTTCTTC. Protein: CASRGHYNEQFF.

This clonotype was seen repeatedly, ten times or more. V usage is TRBV6-6 and J usage is TRBJ2-4, with D tentatively TRBD1 (6 bases). Germline lookup yields CDR1 MNHNY and CDR2 SVGAGI (reference sequence). Trimming took off 5 bases at V and 6 bases at J, with 8 bases between the two ends. The CDR3 covers 12 residues. The CDR3 DNA reads as TGTGCCAGCAGTCCACAGGGAAACATTCAGTACTTC. It is translated as CASSPQGNIQYF.

This clonotype was recorded many times. The rearrangement links TRBV5-1 to TRBJ2-7; TRBD1 might be the D (6 bases). V was trimmed by 4 bases and J by 0 bases, leaving 11 bases between them. Germline CDR1 is SGHRS and CDR2 is YFSETQ. The CDR3 is 14 residues long. The CDR3 coding sequence is TGCGCCAGCAGCGGAACAGGGAGCTCCTACGAGCAGTACTTC. Translated: CASSGTGSSYEQYF.

This chain connects TRBV7-2 to TRBJ2-7; tentatively, D is TRBD1 or TRBD2 (5 bases each). The CDR3 runs to 20 residues. From germline, CDR1 is SGHTA and CDR2 FQGNSA. The V end lost 0 bases, the J end lost 1 base, and 25 bases lay between the germline ends. In DNA form, the CDR3 reads TGTGCCAGCAGCTTAGCTCATCAGTTCCTGTCGAGGGGTTCTTCCTACGAGCAGTACTTC. Translated: CASSLAHQFLSRGSSYEQYF.